The rows below give T cell receptor beta chains drawn from one sample of a study of cytomegalovirus exposure and HLA in healthy donors. Clones were sequenced by immunoSEQ multiplex PCR, and TCRdb holds only the in-frame ones, with some missing. The sample shows around 45,000 clones, and more than 1.5% sits with its ten largest clones. Sequencing was performed on PBMCs. The receptor set was obtained from a woman aged 25 to 39 in good health and CMV-seronegative. The CDR3 runs from the conserved cysteine through the conserved F or W. A D gene is named only where the DNA matches it firmly.

>TRBD1|TRBJ2-3|TRBV9
TGTGCCAGCAGCGTATATTGGGACAGGGAGACAGATACGCAGTATTTT
CASSVYWDRETDTQYF
>TRBD1|TRBJ2-7|TRBV28
TGTGCCAGCAGTCAAGGGTCGACAGGGAGTTACGAGCAGTACTTC
CASSQGSTGSYEQYF
>-|TRBJ2-7|TRBV6-6
TGTGCCAGCTGCTCCGGGACTCGTTCCTACGAGCAGTACTTC
CASCSGTRSYEQYF
>-|TRBJ2-1|TRBV5-1
TGCGCCAGCAGCTTGGAACTCAACTCCGACAATGAGCAGTTCTTC
CASSLELNSDNEQFF
>TRBD1|TRBJ2-7|TRBV18
TGTGCCAGCTCGCTACAGGGGGCGCGGGGTATCTACGAGCAGTACTTC
CASSLQGARGIYEQYF
>-|TRBJ2-1|TRBV4-1
TGCGCCAGCAGCCACTTCGGGAGACCCAAACCATACAATGAGCAGTTCTTC
CASSHFGRPKPYNEQFF
>TRBD1|TRBJ1-1|TRBV6-6
TGTGCCAGCAGTTACGGCCAAGGGGGCATGAACACTGAAGCTTTCTTT
CASSYGQGGMNTEAFF
>-|TRBJ2-3|TRBV4-2
TGTGCCAGCAGCCAAGATAGGATAGCGACAGATACGCAGTATTTT
CASSQDRIATDTQYF
>-|TRBJ2-2|TRBV18
TGTGCCAGCTCCTTCTATCTGGGTAGCTCTGCCGGGGAGCTGTTTTTT
CASSFYLGSSAGELFF
>TRBD1|TRBJ2-7|TRBV18
TGTGCCAGCTCACCACGAGGGACAGGGTCAACCGAGCAGTACTTC
CASSPRGTGSTEQYF
>TRBD2|TRBJ2-1|TRBV30
TGTGCCTCGTCAAGCGGGAGCGGCTACAATGAGCAGTTCTTC
CASSSGSGYNEQFF
>TRBD1|TRBJ1-1|TRBV27
TGTGCCAGCAGTTTGGACAGGGGGCAGGGGACTGAAGCTTTCTTT
CASSLDRGQGTEAFF